The TCR beta chain described here comes from a study of read filtering for tumor transcriptome and immune sequencing (dated by TCRdb to the early 2020s). Notes on the research overall: The cohort was composed of roughly 16 male and 14 female patients, with a mean age of approximately 62 years and an age range of roughly 45 to 85. As a main aim, a read-filtering strategy for immune repertoire data was addressed, with the specific question being whether clonotypes supported by a single read should be removed. TCR repertoires obtained by targeted immune repertoire sequencing and by bulk whole-transcriptome sequencing performed on the same bone marrow samples were compared. By revised international staging, roughly eight patients were R-ISS I, 16 were R-ISS II and over five were R-ISS III. Per sample, about 4.05 to 10.27 million TCR-region mapped reads were obtained with IR-seq, compared with only roughly 85 to 1273 with RNA-seq. After DNase treatment, whole-transcriptome libraries were prepared with the TruSeq RNA Access Library Prep Kit. Overall study results and their limits: In IR-seq, roughly four fifths of clonotypes but about 3.5% of total reads were represented by single-read clonotypes, whereas in RNA-seq, around three quarters of clonotypes and around 45% of reads were represented by single-read clonotypes. The sorted CD138-negative fraction was composed of a mixed bone marrow immune population rather than of purified T cells. The correlation between IR-seq and RNA-seq shared clonotype proportions rose when single-read clonotypes were removed. Clonotypes were captured by IR-seq at much higher depth and more reliably than by RNA-seq, and smaller IR-seq throughput was sufficient for identification of most shared clonotypes.

The Immunoverse kit was used to build TCR libraries from around 420 ng RNA, with molecular barcoded adaptors covering alpha/delta and beta/gamma chains. The same RNA used for transcriptome sequencing was used for TCR library preparation. Sequencing of the TCR libraries was done on an Illumina HiSeq 4000 with 2 x 150 cycles. The original methods were these. Using MiXCR, which included quality filtering and error correction, TCR reads were aligned to human V, D, J and C references and then assembled into CDR3 clonotypes. The tcR package in R was used for analysis of clonotype counts and gene usage diversity. Raw mapping reads were checked after the RNA-seq reads had been mapped by STAR aligner version 2.5.3a onto the human GRCh37 genome. To test how sequencing depth affected the clonotypes detected, IR-seq fastq files were randomly downsampled with Seqtk 1.3. The public reads were reanalyzed by TCRdb: fastp trimming at Q25, MiXCR alignment, in-frame beta chains only. Every CDR3 protein is listed once, alongside the most common genes and DNA of its rows. These V and J calls originate from TCRdb's pipeline instead of the authors' own analysis. The sample profile shows approximately 43,000 distinct CDR3 sequences; around 15% of them were found once. The ten largest make up 30% of the sample.

Every patient had bone marrow sampled at the time of active disease. Bone marrow mononuclear cells were isolated by Ficoll-Hypaque density gradient centrifugation. Myeloma plasma cells were removed and CD138-negative cells were collected by negative selection after labeling with CD138 magnetic microbeads on a MACS separator. Purity of the isolated cells was checked by flow cytometry on an Attune NxT using CD138 antibodies. Total RNA was extracted with TRIzol reagent and quantified with a NanoDrop spectrophotometer. Paired RNA-seq and IR-seq were performed on the CD138-negative bone marrow sample of each patient. The germline V gene encodes CDR1 MNHEY and CDR2 SVGAGI. V loses 4 bases, J loses 1 base, and the germline ends lie 4 bases apart. There are 12 amino acids in the CDR3, from cysteine to phenylalanine inclusive. Of the read, only the CDR3 DNA is kept; its 36 bases are in frame from base 1. This clonotype was found many times. Its specific antigen is unknown. No base quality information exists; no much larger clone differs at one position.

The sequence came from a donor older than 35 with multiple myeloma. Sequenced: a population of CD138-negative cells sorted from bone marrow. According to the study, the label for this sample's cell subset or site signals: bone marrow mononuclear cells depleted of CD138+ plasma/myeloma cells by negative magnetic selection. Recombination connected TRBV6-5 to TRBJ1-1; no confident D gene assignment can be made. The CDR3 amino acid sequence is: CASSSPNTEAFF. The DNA sequence is as follows: TGTGCCAGCAGTTCCCCGAACACTGAAGCTTTCTTT.